The clone carrying this TCR beta chain has ten or more counts. The antigen is undetermined. Read coverage stops 3 residues before the CDR3 terminus; the germline J gene supplies the remainder. This sample is part of a study of T cell clonality in common variable immunodeficiency. Broader study findings: T cell subpopulation sequencing would be needed to explain CVID clonality. Shared TCRbeta clones were fewer between CVID subjects than controls. TCRbeta clonality was increased in CVID versus healthy controls.

This CDR3 contains 14 residues. The V gene lost 0 bases and the J gene lost 3 bases, with 10 bases spanning the gap. Germline CDR1 is SGHDT and CDR2 is YYEEEE. Sequencing was performed with immunoSEQ multiplex PCR; in TCRdb, only in-frame clones are kept and a portion is missing. This table holds about 52,000 clones with no singletons; the top ten claim about 2%. The rearrangement links TRBV5-6 to TRBJ2-7; no firm D call. Input material: peripheral blood mononuclear cells. The receptor was derived from a person aged 18 to 75 in good health. The CDR3 bases that were read are TGTGCCAGCAGCTTGGTTTCCCAGGACTACGAG. Translating gives CASSLVSQDYE. The whole CDR3 protein reads CASSLVSQDYEQYF.